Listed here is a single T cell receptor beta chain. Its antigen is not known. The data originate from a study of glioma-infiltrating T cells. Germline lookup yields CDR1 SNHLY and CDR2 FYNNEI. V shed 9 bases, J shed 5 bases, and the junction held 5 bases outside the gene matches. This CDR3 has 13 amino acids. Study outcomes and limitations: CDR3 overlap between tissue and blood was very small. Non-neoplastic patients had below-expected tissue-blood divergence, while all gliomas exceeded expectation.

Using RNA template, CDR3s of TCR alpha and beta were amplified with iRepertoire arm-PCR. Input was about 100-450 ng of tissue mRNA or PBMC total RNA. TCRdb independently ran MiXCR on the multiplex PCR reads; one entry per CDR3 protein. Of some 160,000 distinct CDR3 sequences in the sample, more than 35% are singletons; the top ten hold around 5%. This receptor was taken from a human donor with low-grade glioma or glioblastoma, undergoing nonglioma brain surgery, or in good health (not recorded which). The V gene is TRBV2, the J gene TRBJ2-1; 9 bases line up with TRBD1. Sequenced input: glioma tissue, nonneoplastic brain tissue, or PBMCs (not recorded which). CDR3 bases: TGTGCCAGGACAGGGGGGATAGACAATGAGCAGTTCTTC. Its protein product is CARTGGIDNEQFF.